This TCR beta chain was captured by sequencing in a study of identical twins. The authors used template switching to add a universal primer site and gave cDNA unique molecular identifiers. TCRdb reanalysed the 5' RACE reads using MiXCR and keeps one entry per CDR3 protein. The sample carries approximately 350,000 distinct CDR3 sequences, 9% to 15% recorded once. This clonotype showed up just a few times. Unmatched junction bases numbered 9, after V lost 5 bases and J lost 9 bases. The CDR3 is made up of 14 amino acids. These records were also assigned to another study, of yellow fever vaccine responses in identical twins.

The rearrangement links TRBV12-3 or TRBV12-4 to TRBJ2-1; 8 nucleotides match TRBD2. The clonotype was recovered from a young woman in good health. The sample consisted of CD8+ T cells sorted from blood. This CDR3 is CASSMGLGSPEQFF. Here the CDR3 DNA reads TGTGCCAGCAGTATGGGACTAGGTTCGCCTGAGCAGTTCTTC.